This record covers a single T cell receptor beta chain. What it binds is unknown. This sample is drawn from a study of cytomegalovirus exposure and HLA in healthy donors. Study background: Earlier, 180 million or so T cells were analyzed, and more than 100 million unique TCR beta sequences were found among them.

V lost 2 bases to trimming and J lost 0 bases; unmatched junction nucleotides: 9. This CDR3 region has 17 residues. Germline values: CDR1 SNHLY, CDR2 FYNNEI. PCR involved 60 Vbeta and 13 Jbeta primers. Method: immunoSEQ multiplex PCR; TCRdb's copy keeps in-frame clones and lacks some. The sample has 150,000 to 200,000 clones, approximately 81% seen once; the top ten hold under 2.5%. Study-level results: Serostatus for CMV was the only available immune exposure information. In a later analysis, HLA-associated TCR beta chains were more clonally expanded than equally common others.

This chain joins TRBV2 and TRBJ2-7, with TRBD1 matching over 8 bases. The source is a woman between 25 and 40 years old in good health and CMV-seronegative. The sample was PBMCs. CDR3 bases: TGTGCCAGCAGTGAACCGCGGACAGGGTTGACCTCCTACGAGCAGTACTTC. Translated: CASSEPRTGLTSYEQYF.